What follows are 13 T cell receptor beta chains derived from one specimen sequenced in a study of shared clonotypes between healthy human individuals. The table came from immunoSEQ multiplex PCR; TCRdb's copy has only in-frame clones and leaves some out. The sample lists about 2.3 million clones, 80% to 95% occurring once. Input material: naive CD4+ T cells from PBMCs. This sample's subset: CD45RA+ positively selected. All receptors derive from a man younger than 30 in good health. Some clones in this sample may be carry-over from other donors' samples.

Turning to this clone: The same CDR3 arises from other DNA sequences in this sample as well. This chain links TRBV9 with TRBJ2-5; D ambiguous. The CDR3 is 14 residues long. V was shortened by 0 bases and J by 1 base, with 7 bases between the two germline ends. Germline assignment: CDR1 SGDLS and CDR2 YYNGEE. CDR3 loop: CASSVATSQETQYF. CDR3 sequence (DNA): TGTGCCAGCAGCGTAGCTACCAGCCAAGAGACCCAGTACTTC.

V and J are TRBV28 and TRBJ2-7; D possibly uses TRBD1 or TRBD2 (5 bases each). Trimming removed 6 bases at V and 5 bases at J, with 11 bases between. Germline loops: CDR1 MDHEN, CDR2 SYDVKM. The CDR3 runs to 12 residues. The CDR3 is CASSPGRNEQYF. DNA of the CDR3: TGTGCCAGCAGCCCGGGACGTAACGAGCAGTACTTC.

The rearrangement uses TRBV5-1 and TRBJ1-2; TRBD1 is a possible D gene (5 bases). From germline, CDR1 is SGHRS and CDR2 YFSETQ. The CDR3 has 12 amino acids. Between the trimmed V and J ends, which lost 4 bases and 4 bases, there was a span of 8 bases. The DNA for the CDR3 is TGCGCCAGCAGCGCGGGGACCTATGGCTACACCTTC. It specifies CASSAGTYGYTF.

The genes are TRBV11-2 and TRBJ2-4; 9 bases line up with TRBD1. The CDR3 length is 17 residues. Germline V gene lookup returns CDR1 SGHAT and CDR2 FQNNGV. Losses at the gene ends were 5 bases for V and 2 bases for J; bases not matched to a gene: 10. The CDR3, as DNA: TGTGCCAGCAGCGCACTACAGGGGGCGAGAACCAAAAACATTCAGTACTTC. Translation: CASSALQGARTKNIQYF.

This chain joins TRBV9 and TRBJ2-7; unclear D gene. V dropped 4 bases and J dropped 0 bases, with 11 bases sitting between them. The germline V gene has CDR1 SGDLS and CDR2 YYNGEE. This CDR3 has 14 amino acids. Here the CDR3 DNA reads TGTGCCAGCAGCCCGAGAGGTCCCTCCTACGAGCAGTACTTC. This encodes CASSPRGPSYEQYF.

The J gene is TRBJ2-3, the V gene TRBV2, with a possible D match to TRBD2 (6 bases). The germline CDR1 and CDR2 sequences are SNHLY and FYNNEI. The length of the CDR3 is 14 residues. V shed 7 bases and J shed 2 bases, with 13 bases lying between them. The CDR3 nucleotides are TGTGCCAGCAAGTTAGCGGAGGTCACAGATACGCAGTATTTT. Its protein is CASKLAEVTDTQYF.

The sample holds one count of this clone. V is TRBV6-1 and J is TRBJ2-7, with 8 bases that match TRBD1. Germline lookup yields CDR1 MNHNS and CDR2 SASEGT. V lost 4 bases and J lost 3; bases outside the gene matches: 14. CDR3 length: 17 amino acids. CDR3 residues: CASSAQQGGRGNYEQYF. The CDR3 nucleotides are TGTGCCAGCAGTGCGCAACAGGGGGGTAGAGGGAACTACGAGCAGTACTTC.

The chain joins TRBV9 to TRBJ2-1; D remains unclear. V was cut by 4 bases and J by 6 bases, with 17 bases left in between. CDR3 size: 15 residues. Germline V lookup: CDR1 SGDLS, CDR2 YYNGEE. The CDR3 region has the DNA TGTGCCAGCAGCCCGCTGGGCGGAACGGCCAATGAGCAGTTCTTC. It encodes CASSPLGGTANEQFF.

CDR3 loop: CASTKREGANTGELFF. Written as DNA, the CDR3 is TGTGCCAGTACCAAGCGGGAGGGCGCAAACACCGGGGAGCTGTTTTTT. The V gene is TRBV19, the J gene TRBJ2-2, with 10 bases matching TRBD2. From germline, CDR1 is LNHDA and CDR2 SQIVND (reference sequence). J lost 2 bases, V lost 7 bases, and 7 bases had no gene match. The CDR3 consists of 16 residues.

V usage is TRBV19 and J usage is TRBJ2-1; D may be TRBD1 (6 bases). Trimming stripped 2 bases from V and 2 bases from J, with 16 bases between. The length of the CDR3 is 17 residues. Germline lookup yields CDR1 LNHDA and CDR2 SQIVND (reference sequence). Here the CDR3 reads CASSINRVGHTYNEQFF. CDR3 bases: TGTGCCAGTAGTATAAACAGGGTGGGGCATACCTACAATGAGCAGTTCTTC.

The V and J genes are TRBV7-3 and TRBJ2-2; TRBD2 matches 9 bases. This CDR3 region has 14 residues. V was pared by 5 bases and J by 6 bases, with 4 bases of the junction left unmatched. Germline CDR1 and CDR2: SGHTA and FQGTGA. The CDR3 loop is CASSPGTSSGELFF. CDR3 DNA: TGTGCCAGCAGCCCAGGGACTAGCTCCGGGGAGCTGTTTTTT.

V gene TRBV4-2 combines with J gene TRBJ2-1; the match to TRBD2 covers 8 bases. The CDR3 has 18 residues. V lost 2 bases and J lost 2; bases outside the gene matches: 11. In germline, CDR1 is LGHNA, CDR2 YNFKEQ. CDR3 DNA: TGTGCCAGCAGCCAAATATCACTAGCGGAGGGAACCTACAATGAGCAGTTCTTC. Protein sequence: CASSQISLAEGTYNEQFF.

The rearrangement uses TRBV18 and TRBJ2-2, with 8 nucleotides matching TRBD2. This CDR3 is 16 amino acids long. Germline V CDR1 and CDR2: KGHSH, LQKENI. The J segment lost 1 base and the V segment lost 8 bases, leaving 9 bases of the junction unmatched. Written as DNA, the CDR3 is TGTGCCAGCGCCTTGCTGGCGGGAGGGAACACCGGGGAGCTGTTTTTT. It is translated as CASALLAGGNTGELFF. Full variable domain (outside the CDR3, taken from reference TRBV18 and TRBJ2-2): NAGVMQNPRHLVRRRGQEARLRCSPMKGHSHVYWYRQLPEEGLKFMVYLQKENIIDESGMPKERFSAEFPKEGPSILRIQQVVRGDSAAYFCASALLAGGNTGELFFGEGSRLTVL.